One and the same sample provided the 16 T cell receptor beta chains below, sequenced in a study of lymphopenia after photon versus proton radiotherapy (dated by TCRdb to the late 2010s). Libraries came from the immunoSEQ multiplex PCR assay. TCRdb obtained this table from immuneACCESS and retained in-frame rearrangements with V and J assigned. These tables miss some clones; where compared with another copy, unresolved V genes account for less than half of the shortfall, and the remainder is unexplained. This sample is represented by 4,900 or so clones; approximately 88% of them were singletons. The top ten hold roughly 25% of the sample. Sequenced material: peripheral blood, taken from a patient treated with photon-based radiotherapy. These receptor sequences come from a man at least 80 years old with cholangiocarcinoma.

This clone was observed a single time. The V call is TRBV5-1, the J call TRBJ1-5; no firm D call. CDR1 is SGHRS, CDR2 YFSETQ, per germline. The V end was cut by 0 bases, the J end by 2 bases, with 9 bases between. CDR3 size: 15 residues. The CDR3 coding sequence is TGCGCCAGCAGCTTGGACGCGAGGGGCAATCAGCCCCAGCATTTT. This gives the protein CASSLDARGNQPQHF. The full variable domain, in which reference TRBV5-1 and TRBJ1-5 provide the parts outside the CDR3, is KAGVTQTPRYLIKTRGQQVTLSCSPISGHRSVSWYQQTPGQGLQFLFEYFSETQRNKGNFPGRFSGRQFSNSRSEMNVSTLELGDSALYLCASSLDARGNQPQHFGDGTRLSIL.

The CDR3 coding sequence is TGTGCCAGCAGTAGCCAGGGGGCCGGGAATAATTCACCCCTCCACTTT. This gives the protein CASSSQGAGNNSPLHF. V gene TRBV2 combines with J gene TRBJ1-6; 8 bases line up with TRBD1. The germline V gene encodes CDR1 SNHLY and CDR2 FYNNEI. The CDR3 contains 16 residues. V trimming: 5 bases; J trimming: 5 bases; junction bases outside the gene matches: 8. Using reference TRBV2 and TRBJ1-6 for the parts outside the CDR3, the full variable domain is EPEVTQTPSHQVTQMGQEVILRCVPISNHLYFYWYRQILGQKVEFLVSFYNNEISEKSEIFDDQFSVERPDGSNFTLKIRSTKLEDSAMYFCASSSQGAGNNSPLHFGNGTRLTVT.

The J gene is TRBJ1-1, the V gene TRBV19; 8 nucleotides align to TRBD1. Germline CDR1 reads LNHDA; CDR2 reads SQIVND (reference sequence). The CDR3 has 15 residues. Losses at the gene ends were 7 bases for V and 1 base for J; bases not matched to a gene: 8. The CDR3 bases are TGTGCCAGTACCCCGGGGGGGACAGGGAACACTGAAGCTTTCTTT. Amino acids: CASTPGGTGNTEAFF.

CDR3 in amino acids: CASSPPSGLTDTQYF. The CDR3 nucleotides read TGTGCCAGCAGTCCTCCGTCGGGGCTCACAGATACGCAGTATTTT. The rearrangement uses TRBV28 and TRBJ2-3; either TRBD1 or TRBD2 may supply D (5 bases each). The CDR3 extends over 15 amino acids. Germline CDR1 and CDR2: MDHEN and SYDVKM. Trimming removed 5 bases at V and 2 bases at J, with 14 bases between.

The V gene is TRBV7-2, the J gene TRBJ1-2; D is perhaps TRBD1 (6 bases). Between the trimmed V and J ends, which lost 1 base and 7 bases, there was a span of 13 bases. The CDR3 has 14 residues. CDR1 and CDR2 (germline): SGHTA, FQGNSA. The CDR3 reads CASSLGWGAGGYTF. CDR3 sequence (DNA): TGTGCCAGCAGCTTAGGATGGGGGGCGGGTGGCTACACCTTC.

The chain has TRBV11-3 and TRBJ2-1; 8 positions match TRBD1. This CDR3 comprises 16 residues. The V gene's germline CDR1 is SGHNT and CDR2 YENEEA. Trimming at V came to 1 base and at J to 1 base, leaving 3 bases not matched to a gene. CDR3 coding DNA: TGTGCCAGCAGCTTAGGCGGACAGGGTTCCTACAATGAGCAGTTCTTC. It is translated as CASSLGGQGSYNEQFF.

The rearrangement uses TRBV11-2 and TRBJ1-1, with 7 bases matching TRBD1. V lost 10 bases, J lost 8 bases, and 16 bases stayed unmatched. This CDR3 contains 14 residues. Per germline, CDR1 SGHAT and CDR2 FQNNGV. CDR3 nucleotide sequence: TGTGCCACCACCCCGGGGAGGGGGCATCCGGAAGCTTTCTTT. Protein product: CATTPGRGHPEAFF.

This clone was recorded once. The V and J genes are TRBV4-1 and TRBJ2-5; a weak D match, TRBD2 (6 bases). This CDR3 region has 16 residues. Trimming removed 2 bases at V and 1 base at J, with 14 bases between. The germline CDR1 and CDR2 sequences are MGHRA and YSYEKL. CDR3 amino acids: CASSQQSGYTQETQYF. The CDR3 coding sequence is TGCGCCAGCAGCCAACAAAGCGGGTACACCCAAGAGACCCAGTACTTC.

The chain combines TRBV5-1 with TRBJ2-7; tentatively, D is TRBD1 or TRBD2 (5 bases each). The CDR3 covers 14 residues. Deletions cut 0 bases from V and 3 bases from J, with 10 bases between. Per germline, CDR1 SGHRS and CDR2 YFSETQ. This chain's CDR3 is CASSLERGHYEQYF. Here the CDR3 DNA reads TGCGCCAGCAGCTTGGAGAGGGGTCACTACGAGCAGTACTTC.

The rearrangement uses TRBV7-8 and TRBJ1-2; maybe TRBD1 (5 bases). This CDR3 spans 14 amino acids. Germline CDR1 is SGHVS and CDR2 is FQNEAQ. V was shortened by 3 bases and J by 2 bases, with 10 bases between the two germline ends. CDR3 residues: CASSFLPGNYGYTF. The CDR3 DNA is TGTGCCAGCAGCTTCCTCCCAGGGAACTATGGCTACACCTTC.

The CDR3 here is CASSLEGGRNQPQHF. In DNA form, the CDR3 reads TGTGCCAGCAGCTTGGAAGGGGGGCGCAATCAGCCCCAGCATTTT. The chain uses TRBV5-6 and TRBJ1-5; a weak D match, TRBD1 (6 bases). The germline V and J ends were trimmed by 0 bases and 2 bases, with 9 bases remaining between them. Germline V gene sequence: CDR1 SGHDT, CDR2 YYEEEE. The CDR3 sequence is 15 residues long.

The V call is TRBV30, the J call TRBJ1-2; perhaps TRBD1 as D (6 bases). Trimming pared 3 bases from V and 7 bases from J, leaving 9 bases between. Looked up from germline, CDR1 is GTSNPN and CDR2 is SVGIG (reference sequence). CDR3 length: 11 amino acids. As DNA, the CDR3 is TGTGCCTGGAGCCCAGGGGTTGGCTACACCTTC. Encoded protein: CAWSPGVGYTF.

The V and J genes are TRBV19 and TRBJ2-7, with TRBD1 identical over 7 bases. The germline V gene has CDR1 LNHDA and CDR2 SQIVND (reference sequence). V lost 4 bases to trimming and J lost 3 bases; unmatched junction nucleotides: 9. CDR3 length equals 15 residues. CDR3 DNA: TGTGCCAGTAGTACGACAGGGATGACTATCTACGAGCAGTACTTC. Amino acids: CASSTTGMTIYEQYF.

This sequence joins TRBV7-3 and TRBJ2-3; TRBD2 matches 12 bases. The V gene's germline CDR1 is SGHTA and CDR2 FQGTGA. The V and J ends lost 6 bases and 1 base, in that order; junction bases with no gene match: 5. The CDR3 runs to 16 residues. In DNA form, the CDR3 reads TGTGCCAGCAGTCGGACTAGCGGGGCCGGCACAGATACGCAGTATTTT. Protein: CASSRTSGAGTDTQYF.

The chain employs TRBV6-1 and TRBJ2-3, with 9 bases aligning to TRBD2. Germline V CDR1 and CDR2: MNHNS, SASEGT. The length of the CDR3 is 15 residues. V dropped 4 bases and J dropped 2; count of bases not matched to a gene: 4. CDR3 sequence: CASSASGVPTDTQYF. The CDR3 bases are TGTGCCAGCAGTGCTAGCGGGGTACCCACAGATACGCAGTATTTT.

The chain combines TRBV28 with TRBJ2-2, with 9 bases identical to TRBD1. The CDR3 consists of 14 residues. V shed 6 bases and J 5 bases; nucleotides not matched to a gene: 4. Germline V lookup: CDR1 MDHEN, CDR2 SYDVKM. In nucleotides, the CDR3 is TGTGCCAGCAGAGGCGGACAGGGGACCGGGGAGCTGTTTTTT. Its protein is CASRGGQGTGELFF. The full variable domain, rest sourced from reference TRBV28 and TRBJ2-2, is DVKVTQSSRYLVKRTGEKVFLECVQDMDHENMFWYRQDPGLGLRLIYFSYDVKMKEKGDIPEGYSVSREKKERFSLILESASTNQTSMYLCASRGGQGTGELFFGEGSRLTVL.